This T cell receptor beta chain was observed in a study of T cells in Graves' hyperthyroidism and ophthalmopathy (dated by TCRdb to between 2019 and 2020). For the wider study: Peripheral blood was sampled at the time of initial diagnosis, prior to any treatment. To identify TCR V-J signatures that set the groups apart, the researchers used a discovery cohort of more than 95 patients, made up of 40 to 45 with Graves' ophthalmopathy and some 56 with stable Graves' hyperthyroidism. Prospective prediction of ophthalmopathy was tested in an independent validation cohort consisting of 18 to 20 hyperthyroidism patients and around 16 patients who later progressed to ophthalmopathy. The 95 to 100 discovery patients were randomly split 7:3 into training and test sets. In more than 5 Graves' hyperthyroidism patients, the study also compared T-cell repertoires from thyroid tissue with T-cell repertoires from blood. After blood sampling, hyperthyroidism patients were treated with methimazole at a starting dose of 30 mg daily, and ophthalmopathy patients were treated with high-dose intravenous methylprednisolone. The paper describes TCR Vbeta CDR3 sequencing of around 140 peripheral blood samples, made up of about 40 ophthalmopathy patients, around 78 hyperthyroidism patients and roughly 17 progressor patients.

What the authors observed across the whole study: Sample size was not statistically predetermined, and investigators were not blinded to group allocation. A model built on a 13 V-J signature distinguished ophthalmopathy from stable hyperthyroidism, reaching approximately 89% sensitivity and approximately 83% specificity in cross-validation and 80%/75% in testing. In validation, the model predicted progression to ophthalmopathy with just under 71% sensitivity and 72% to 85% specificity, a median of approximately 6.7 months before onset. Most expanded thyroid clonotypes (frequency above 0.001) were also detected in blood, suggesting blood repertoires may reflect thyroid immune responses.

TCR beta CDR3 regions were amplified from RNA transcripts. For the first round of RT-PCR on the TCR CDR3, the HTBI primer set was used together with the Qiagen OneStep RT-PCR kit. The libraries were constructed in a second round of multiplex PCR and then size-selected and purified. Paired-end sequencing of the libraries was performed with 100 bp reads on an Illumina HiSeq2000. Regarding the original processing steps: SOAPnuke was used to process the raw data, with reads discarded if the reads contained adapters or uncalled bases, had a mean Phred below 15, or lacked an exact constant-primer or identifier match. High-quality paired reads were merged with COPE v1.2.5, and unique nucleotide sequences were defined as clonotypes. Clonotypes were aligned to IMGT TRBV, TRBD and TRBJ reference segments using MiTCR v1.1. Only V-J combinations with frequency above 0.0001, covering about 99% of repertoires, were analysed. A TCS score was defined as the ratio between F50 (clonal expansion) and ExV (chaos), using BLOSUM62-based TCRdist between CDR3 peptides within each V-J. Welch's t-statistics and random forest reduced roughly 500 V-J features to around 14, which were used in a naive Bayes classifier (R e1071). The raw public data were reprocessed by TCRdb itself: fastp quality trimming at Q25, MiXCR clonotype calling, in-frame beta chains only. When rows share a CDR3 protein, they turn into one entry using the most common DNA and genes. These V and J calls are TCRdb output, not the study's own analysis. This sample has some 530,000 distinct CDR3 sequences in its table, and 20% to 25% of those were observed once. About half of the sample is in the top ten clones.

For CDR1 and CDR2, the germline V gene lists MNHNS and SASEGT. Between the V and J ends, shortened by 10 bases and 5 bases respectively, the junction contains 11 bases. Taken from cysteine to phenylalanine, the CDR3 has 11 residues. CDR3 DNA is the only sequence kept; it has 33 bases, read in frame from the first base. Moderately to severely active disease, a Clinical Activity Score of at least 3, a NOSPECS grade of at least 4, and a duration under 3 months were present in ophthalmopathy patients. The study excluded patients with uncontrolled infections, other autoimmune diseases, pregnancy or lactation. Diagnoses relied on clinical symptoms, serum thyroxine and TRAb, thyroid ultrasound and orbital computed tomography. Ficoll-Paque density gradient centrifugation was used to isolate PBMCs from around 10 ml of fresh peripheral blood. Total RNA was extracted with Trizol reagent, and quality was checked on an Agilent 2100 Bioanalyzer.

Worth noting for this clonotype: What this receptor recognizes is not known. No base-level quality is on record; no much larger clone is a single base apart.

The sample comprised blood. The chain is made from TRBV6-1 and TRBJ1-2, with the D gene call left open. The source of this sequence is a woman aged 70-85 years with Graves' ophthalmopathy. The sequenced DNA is TGTGCCACCCCGGGAGATTATGGCTACACCTTC. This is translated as CATPGDYGYTF.